The entry that follows covers one T cell receptor (beta chain) sequence. Isolated RNA was reverse transcribed into cDNA used as the sequencing template. The repertoire was sequenced with immunoSEQ multiplex PCR; TCRdb's copy has only in-frame clones and lacks some. Of approximately 160,000 clones in the sample, around 59% are singletons; the top ten hold approximately 15%. J was trimmed by 2 bases and V by 5 bases; bases with no gene match: 5. This CDR3 has 14 amino acids. In germline, CDR1 is SGHTA, CDR2 FQGTGA. The data derive from a study of CD8+ T cells in alopecia areata. Study-wide background: Patients remained on tofacitinib for 6 to 18 months and then went 6 months without it. Scoring of treated patients' severity used the percentage of affected scalp area.

Noted treatment: oral pan-JAK inhibitor, 5-10 mg twice daily. The specimen comprised CD4+ T cells sorted from blood, sampled at week 24, from a patient treated with tofacitinib. This TCR was recovered from a human donor with alopecia areata. The chain is built from TRBV7-3 and TRBJ2-7, with 8 bases that match TRBD1. The CDR3 sequence: CASSPGTGTYEQYF. CDR3 DNA sequence: TGTGCCAGCAGCCCCGGGACAGGAACCTACGAGCAGTACTTC.